These T cell receptor beta chains were read from a single sample in a study of T cell repertoires in cytomegalovirus infection. TCRdb itself ran the reads through MiXCR, one entry per CDR3 protein. The data show 400,000 or so distinct CDR3 sequences, 15% to 20% seen once. What was sequenced was PBMCs. The receptors originated from a human donor in good health (CMV status not recorded). Some clones in this sample may be carry-over from other donors' samples. Both conserved end residues are part of each CDR3. Fields, in order: J gene, clone size, V gene, D gene, CDR3 DNA, CDR3 protein. A D gene is named only where the DNA matches it firmly. The listing skips clone size in some rows; elsewhere it reads once, few, many or a size class.

>TRBJ2-5|-|TRBV7-2|TRBD2
TGTGCCAGCAGCTTAGTGGTTAGCGGGGCAGGGACCCAGTACTTC
CASSLVVSGAGTQYF
>TRBJ1-5|few|TRBV7-8|-
TGTGCCAGCAGCTTTCTCGCGCAGGGCGGTCAGCCCCAGCATTTT
CASSFLAQGGQPQHF
>TRBJ2-1|-|TRBV20-1|TRBD2
TGCAGTGCTAGGCGGGAGCCTTACAATGAGCAGTTCTTC
CSARREPYNEQFF
>TRBJ1-5|few|TRBV4-3|-
TGCGCCAGCAGCGGGACGGCGGGAAATCAGCCCCAGCATTTT
CASSGTAGNQPQHF
>TRBJ2-7|-|TRBV12-5|TRBD2
TGTGCTAGTGGTTTGGTACTTACTAGCGGGAGTTACGAGCAGTACTTC
CASGLVLTSGSYEQYF
>TRBJ2-5|many|TRBV7-2|-
TGTGCCAGCAGCTTAGCGGGAGTGGGAGAGACCCAGTACTTC
CASSLAGVGETQYF
>TRBJ1-4|-|TRBV5-1|-
TGCGCCAGCAGCTTGGAACAGGTCGAAGAAAAACTGTTTTTT
CASSLEQVEEKLFF
>TRBJ1-2|few|TRBV2|-
TGTGCCAGCAGTGAACAGGCCCCTTTGCGGGGCTACACCTTC
CASSEQAPLRGYTF
>TRBJ1-6|many|TRBV7-2|-
TGTGCCAGCAGCTCTCTAGGCCTCTCCGGGGCCTCACCCCTCCACTTT
CASSSLGLSGASPLHF
>TRBJ2-7|-|TRBV7-2|-
TGTGCCAGCAGCGCCGGTGGTTCGAGCTCCTACGAGCAGTACTTC
CASSAGGSSSYEQYF
>TRBJ1-1|many|TRBV12-3/TRBV12-4|-
TGTGCCAGCAGAGTATACAGGGCATTAGGAGGAGCTTTCTTT
CASRVYRALGGAFF
>TRBJ2-7|once|TRBV12-3/TRBV12-4|TRBD2
TGTGCCAGCGGTTTAGCGGGGGGGCCGCGAGAGCAGTACTTC
CASGLAGGPREQYF
>TRBJ2-7|-|TRBV12-3/TRBV12-4|TRBD1
TGTGCCAGCAGTACCCCGGGACAGGGGGACGAGCAGTACTTC
CASSTPGQGDEQYF
>TRBJ2-1|-|TRBV5-1|-
TGCGCCAGCAGCGGGCAGGGGGGGGCCTCCTACAATGAGCAGTTCTTC
CASSGQGGASYNEQFF
>TRBJ2-1|many|TRBV7-6|TRBD2
TGTGCCAGCAGCGGTAGCGGGAGATCCTACAATGAGCAGTTCTTC
CASSGSGRSYNEQFF
>TRBJ2-1|-|TRBV12-3/TRBV12-4|TRBD2
TGTGCCAGCAGTCCCCGGACTAGCGGGAGGCTGACGGGGCAGTTCTTC
CASSPRTSGRLTGQFF
>TRBJ2-1|-|TRBV12-5|TRBD2
TGTGCTAGTGGTCAGACTAGCGGATACAATGAGCAGTTCTTC
CASGQTSGYNEQFF
>TRBJ1-1|-|TRBV12-3/TRBV12-4|-
TGTGCCACCTCGGGCGGCCCTGAAGCTTTCTTT
CATSGGPEAFF
>TRBJ1-2|once|TRBV19|TRBD1
TGTGCCAGTAGTATTTCCGGGACAGGGAATGGCTACACCTTC
CASSISGTGNGYTF